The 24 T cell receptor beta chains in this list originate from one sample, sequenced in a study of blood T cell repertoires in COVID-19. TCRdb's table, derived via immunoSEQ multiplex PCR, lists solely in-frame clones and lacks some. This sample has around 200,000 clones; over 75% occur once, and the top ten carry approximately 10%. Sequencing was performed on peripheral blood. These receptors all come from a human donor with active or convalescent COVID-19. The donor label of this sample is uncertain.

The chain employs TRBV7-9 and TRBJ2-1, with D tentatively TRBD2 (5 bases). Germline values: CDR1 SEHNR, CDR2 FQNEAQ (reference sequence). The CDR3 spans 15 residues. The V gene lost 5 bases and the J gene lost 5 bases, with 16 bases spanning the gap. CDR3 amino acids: CASSKSLGRHNEQFF. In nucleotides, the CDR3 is TGTGCCAGCAGCAAAAGCTTAGGGAGACACAATGAGCAGTTCTTC.

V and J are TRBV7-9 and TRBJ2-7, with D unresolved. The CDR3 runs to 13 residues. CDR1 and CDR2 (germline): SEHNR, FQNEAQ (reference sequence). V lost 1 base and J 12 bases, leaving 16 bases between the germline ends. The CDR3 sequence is CASSLGADPLVYF. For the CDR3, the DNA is TGTGCCAGCAGCTTAGGGGCCGACCCTCTCGTGTACTTC. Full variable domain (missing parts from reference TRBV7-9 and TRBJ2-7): DTGVSQNPRHKITKRGQNVTFRCDPISEHNRLYWYRQTLGQGPEFLTYFQNEAQLEKSRLLSDRFSAERPKGSFSTLEIQRTEQGDSAMYLCASSLGADPLVYFGPGTRLTVT.

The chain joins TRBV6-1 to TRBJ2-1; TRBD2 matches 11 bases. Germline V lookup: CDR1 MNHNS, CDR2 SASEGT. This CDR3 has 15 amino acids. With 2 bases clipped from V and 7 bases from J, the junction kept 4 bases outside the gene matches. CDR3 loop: CASSEFLAGGNEQFF. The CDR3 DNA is TGTGCCAGCAGTGAATTCCTAGCGGGAGGAAATGAGCAGTTCTTC.

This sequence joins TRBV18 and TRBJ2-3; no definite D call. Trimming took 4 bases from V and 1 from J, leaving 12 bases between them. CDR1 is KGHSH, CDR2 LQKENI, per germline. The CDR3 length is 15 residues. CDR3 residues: CASSLGPSGTDTQYF. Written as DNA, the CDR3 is TGTGCCAGCTCACTGGGCCCTTCGGGCACAGATACGCAGTATTTT.

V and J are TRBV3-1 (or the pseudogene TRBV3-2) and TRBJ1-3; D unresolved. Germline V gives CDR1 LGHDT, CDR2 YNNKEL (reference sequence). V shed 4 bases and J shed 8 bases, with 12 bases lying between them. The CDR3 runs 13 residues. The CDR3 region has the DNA TGTGCCAGCAGCCTACAGCAGGTACACACCATATATTTT. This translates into CASSLQQVHTIYF.

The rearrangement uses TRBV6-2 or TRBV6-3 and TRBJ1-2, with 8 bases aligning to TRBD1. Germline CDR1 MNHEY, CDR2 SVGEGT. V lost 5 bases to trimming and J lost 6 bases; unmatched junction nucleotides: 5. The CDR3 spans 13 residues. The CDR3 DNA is TGTGCCAGCAGTGGACAGGGCGGAGATGGCTACACCTTC. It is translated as CASSGQGGDGYTF.

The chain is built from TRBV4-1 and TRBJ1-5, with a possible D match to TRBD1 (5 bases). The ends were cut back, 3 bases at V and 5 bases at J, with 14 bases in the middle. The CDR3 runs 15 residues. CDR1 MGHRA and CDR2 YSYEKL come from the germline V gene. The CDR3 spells CASSQVGQGYQPQHF. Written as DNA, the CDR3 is TGCGCCAGCAGCCAGGTGGGGCAGGGTTATCAGCCCCAGCATTTT.

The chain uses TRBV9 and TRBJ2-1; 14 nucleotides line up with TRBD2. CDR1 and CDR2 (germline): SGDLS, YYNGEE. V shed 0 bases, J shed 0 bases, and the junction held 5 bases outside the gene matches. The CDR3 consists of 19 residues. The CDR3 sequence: CASSVGGLAGEISYNEQFF. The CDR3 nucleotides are TGTGCCAGCAGCGTAGGGGGACTAGCGGGGGAGATCTCCTACAATGAGCAGTTCTTC.

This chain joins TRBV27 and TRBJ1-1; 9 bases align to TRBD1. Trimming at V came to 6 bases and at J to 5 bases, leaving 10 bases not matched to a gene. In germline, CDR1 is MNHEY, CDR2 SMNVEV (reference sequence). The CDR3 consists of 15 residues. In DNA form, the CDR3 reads TGTGCCAGCAGACGACAGGGGGTAGGAACAACTGAAGCTTTCTTT. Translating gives CASRRQGVGTTEAFF.

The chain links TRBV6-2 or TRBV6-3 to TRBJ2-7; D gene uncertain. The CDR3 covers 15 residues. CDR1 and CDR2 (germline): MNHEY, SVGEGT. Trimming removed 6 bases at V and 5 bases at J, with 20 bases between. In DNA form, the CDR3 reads TGTGCCAGCAGCATACCGGGTCCCCCCCGGAACGAGCAGTACTTC. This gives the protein CASSIPGPPRNEQYF.

The CDR3 DNA reads TGTGCCAGCAGCTTTCCCCATTCGGGATTTTCCGTTACTGAAGCTTTCTTT. Protein sequence: CASSFPHSGFSVTEAFF. The chain joins TRBV7-3 to TRBJ1-1; no definite D call. Trimming took off 3 bases at V and 5 bases at J, with 22 bases between the two ends. CDR1 and CDR2 from the germline V gene are SGHTA and FQGTGA. The CDR3 extends over 17 amino acids. Supplemented by reference TRBV7-3 and TRBJ1-1, the full variable domain reads GAGVSQTPSNKVTEKGKYVELRCDPISGHTALYWYRQSLGQGPEFLIYFQGTGAADDSGLPNDRFFAVRPEGSVSTLKIQRTERGDSAVYLCASSFPHSGFSVTEAFFGQGTRLTVV.

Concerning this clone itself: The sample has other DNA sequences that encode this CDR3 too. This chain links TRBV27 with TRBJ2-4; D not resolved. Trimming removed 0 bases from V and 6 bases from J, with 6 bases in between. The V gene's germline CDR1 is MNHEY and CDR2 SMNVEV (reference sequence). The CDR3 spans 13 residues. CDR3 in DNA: TGTGCCAGCAGTTTATCGCGGCTAAACATTCAGTACTTC. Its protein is CASSLSRLNIQYF.

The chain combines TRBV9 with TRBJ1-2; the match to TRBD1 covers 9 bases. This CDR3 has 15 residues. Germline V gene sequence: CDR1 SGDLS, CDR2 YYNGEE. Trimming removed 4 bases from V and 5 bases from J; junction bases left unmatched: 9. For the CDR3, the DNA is TGTGCCAGCAGCCAGAGAGGACAGGGGCATTATGGCTACACCTTC. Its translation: CASSQRGQGHYGYTF.

This chain's CDR3 is CASSQDPGQNEKLFF. Written as DNA, the CDR3 is TGCGCCAGCAGCCAAGATCCGGGTCAAAATGAAAAACTGTTTTTT. The V call is TRBV4-1, the J call TRBJ1-4; D remains unclear. CDR3 length: 15 amino acids. The V and J ends lost 0 bases and 5 bases respectively, with 10 bases between them. Germline CDR1 reads MGHRA; CDR2 reads YSYEKL.

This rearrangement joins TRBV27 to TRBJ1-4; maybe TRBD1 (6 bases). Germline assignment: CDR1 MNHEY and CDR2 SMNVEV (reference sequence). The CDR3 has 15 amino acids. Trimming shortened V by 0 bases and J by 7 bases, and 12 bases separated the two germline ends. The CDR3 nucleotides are TGTGCCAGCAGTTTATCGGGGGCACGGTTTGAAAAACTGTTTTTT. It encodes CASSLSGARFEKLFF.

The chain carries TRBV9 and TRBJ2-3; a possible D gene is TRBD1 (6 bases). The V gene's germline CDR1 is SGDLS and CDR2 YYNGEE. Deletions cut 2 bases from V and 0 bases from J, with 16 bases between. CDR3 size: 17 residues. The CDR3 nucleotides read TGTGCCAGCAGCGTGGGGAACAGGGCGGATAGCACAGATACGCAGTATTTT. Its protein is CASSVGNRADSTDTQYF. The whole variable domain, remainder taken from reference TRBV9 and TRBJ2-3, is DSGVTQTPKHLITATGQRVTLRCSPRSGDLSVYWYQQSLDQGLQFLIQYYNGEERAKGNILERFSAQQFPDLHSELNLSSLELGDSALYFCASSVGNRADSTDTQYFGPGTRLTVL.

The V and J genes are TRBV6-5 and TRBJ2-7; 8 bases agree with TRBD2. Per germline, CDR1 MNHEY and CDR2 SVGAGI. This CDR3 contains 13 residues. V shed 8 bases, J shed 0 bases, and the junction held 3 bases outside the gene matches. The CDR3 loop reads CASALADSYEQYF. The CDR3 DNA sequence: TGTGCCAGCGCACTAGCGGACTCCTACGAGCAGTACTTC.

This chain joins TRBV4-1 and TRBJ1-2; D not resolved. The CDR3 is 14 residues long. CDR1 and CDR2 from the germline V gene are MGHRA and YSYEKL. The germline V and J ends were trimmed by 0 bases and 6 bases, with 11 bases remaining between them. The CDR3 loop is CASSQDYSGDGYTF. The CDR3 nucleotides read TGCGCCAGCAGCCAAGACTACAGCGGGGATGGCTACACCTTC.

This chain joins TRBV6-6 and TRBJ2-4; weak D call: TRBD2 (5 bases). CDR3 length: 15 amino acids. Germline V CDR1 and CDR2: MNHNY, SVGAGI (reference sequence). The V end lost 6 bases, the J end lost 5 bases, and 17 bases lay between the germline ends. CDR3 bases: TGTGCCAGCAGATACACGGGGAATGATGAAAACATTCAGTACTTC. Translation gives CASRYTGNDENIQYF.

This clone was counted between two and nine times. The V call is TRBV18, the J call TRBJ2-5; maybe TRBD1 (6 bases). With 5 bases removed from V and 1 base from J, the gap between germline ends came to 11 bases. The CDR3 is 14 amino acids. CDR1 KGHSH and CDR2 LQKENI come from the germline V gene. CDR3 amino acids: CASSKQGSQETQYF. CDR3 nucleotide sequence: TGTGCCAGCTCAAAACAGGGCTCCCAAGAGACCCAGTACTTC.

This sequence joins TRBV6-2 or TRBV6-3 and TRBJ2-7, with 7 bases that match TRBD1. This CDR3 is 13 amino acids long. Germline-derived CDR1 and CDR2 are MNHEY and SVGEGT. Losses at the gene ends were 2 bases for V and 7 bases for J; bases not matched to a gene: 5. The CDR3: CASSYDRVGEQYF. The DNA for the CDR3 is TGTGCCAGCAGTTACGACAGGGTAGGAGAGCAGTACTTC.

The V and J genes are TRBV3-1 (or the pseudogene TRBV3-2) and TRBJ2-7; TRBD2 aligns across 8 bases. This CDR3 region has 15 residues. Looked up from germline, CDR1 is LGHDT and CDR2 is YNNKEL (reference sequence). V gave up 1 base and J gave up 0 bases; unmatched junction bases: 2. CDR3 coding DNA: TGTGCCAGCAGCCAAGCGGGGGGGCCCTCCTACGAGCAGTACTTC. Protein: CASSQAGGPSYEQYF.

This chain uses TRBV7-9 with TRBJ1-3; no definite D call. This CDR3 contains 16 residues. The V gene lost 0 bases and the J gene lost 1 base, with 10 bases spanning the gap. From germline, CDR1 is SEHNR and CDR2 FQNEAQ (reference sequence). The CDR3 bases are TGTGCCAGCAGCTTAGCTTCTCTCTATTCTGGAAACACCATATATTTT. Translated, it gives CASSLASLYSGNTIYF.

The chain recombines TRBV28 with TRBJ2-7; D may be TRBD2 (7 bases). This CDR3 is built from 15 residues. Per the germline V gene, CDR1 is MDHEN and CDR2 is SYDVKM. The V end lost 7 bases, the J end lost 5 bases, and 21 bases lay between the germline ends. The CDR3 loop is CASTWSRRGRDEQYF. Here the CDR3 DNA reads TGTGCCAGCACCTGGTCCCGGCGGGGGCGGGACGAGCAGTACTTC.